This record concerns one TCR beta chain sequence. No antigen is known for it. No per-base quality is available; no much larger clone lies one base away. This sample was taken from a study of cytomegalovirus exposure and HLA in healthy donors (dated 2017 in TCRdb). Regarding the research as a whole: An earlier analysis of some 500 of the donors reported roughly 270 Gb of sequence data and roughly 110 million unique TCR beta sequences from about 200 million T cells. An early release that covered some 640 HLA-typed donors contained around 330 gigabases of sequencing data and about 93 million unique TCR sequences. Of the approximately 370 genotyped donors, approximately 80% were placed in the genetic ancestry cluster associated with self-reported Caucasian donors. The aim of the study was to test whether cataloging public T cell receptors could identify signatures of past pathogen exposure. The study profiled the T cell repertoires of 500 to 800 subjects by immunosequencing and related them to cytomegalovirus serostatus. A separate validation cohort of about 110 different subjects was used in addition to the approximately 700-subject first cohort. The study combined high-throughput TCR immunosequencing, statistical association of individual TCRs with disease status, and machine learning to predict cytomegalovirus infection status. A later analysis re-examined previously published TCR beta repertoires from roughly 650 donors and added high-resolution HLA genotyping to investigate patterns of TCR occurrence. Rather than drawing on any new phenotypic data, the later analysis identified candidate immune exposures from TCR beta sequences and the way those sequences occurred across donors. In an earlier analysis of several hundred of the donors, high-throughput TCR beta sequencing was used to judge whether each TCR beta V gene segment behaved as functional or pseudogenic. Donor age, sex, ethnicity and CMV serostatus were compiled alongside the repertoire data. A later genetic analysis took genome-wide SNP genotypes for about 55% of the 666 donors and used that subset as a discovery cohort. All discovery cohort repertoires had been generated using a single sequencing platform. HLA typing covered class I and class II loci at four-digit resolution. The number of typed donors differed by locus: roughly 629-630 for A, B, C, DRB1 and DQB1; some 540 for DQA1; around 610 for DPA1; and around 490 for DPB1. Several DR-DQ haplotypes were handled as single units for association and clustering because linkage in the cohort was strong. Among several hundred genotyped donors of the cohort, an average of roughly 230,000 unique TCR beta nucleotide sequences was sequenced per donor, of which approximately 19% were non-productive. The paper's findings and limits, for the study overall: The authors suggested that the approach could potentially be extended to other disease states and immunological phenotypes. Broadly in line with IMGT annotations, most TCR beta V segments showed up in productive rearrangements about 90% or about 30% of the time in an earlier analysis of a few hundred of the donors. The earlier analysis of approximately 540 of the donors excluded some 15 rarely observed V segments, including chromosome 9 orphons, because counts were too low. A total of roughly 160 TCR beta chains were listed by the study as associated with cytomegalovirus. Correlated functional status among segregating V segments might be attributable to linkage disequilibrium, but an unknown experimental factor could not be ruled out. At a false discovery rate of 0.05, a later analysis linked about 17,000 TCR beta sequences to specific HLA alleles. A further reported finding was that TCR beta sequences accurately predicted the HLA-A and HLA-B alleles for most subjects in the first cohort. In a later analysis, HLA-associated TCR beta chains showed more clonal expansion and lower generation probabilities than non-associated chains that were equally common. Cytomegalovirus status was reported to be diagnosed by the classifier with high specificity and sensitivity in both the original and validation cohorts. When HLA alleles, especially DR and DQ, strongly co-occurred, attributing TCR associations to individual alleles was difficult. The sequencing pipeline was judged likely to have produced a cluster of highly shared sequence variants as a technical artifact. In a later analysis, TCR association rates were found to vary across HLA loci, with the most associated TCRs seen for DRB1 alleles and the fewest for HLA-C alleles. Three of the identified cytomegalovirus-associated TCR beta chains were confirmed in vitro to be specific for cytomegalovirus antigens. Most CMV-associated TCR beta chains appeared to be HLA-restricted in a later analysis, and the HLA associations seemed to be driven largely by CMV exposure. The only immune exposure information available for the cohort was CMV serostatus. In a later analysis, several top co-occurrence clusters were reported to appear linked to parvovirus B19, influenza, CMV and Epstein-Barr virus. A later genetic analysis reported fewer N-insertions in productive TCRs among donors in an Asian-associated ancestry cluster than the roughly 690-donor mean. In a later genetic analysis, a missense DCLRE1C variant was associated with V-gene and J-gene trimming of TCR beta chains, and the association was replicated in an independent cohort. Because the 87-base-pair reads could not distinguish some IMGT-functional V segments, including TRBV6-2 and TRBV6-3, those segments were excluded. In this cohort, only TCR beta chains were sequenced, and detectable features were limited by the absence of alpha or paired-chain data. Because HLA typing was unavailable for some donors at each locus, only the typed subset was used in association tests. The presence/absence analyses assumed that sequencing depth was roughly uniform across donors, and that assumption may not be true. Most TCR sequences were seen in very few donors, while some public TCRs were found in many individuals.

There are 12 amino acids in the CDR3, from cysteine to phenylalanine inclusive. The kept DNA is CDR3 alone, 36 bases in frame from the first base. CDR1 and CDR2 are drawn from the germline V gene (reference sequence): GTSNPN, SVGIG. V loses 5 bases of germline sequence and J loses 7 bases, and the interval between the two ends is 9 bases. In total, roughly 670 healthy bone marrow donors made up the cohort. Cohort members were all nominally healthy when sampled, although unrecorded immune exposures were likely present. The donor was CMV seronegative and was included in the group of several hundred seronegative cohort members. A peripheral blood sample was provided by each donor, and peripheral blood mononuclear cells were used for TCR beta sequencing. The Qiagen DNeasy Blood Extraction Kit was used to extract genomic DNA from the blood cell samples. Libraries were made using the immunoSEQ multiplex PCR assay. For the multiplex PCR, a mixture combining 60 forward primers for TCR Vbeta segments and 13 reverse primers for TCR Jbeta segments was used. The CDR3 region of rearranged TCR beta genes was amplified from genomic DNA with a multiplex PCR assay. On the Illumina HiSeq System, the amplified TCR beta libraries were sequenced as 87-base-pair reads. In the original analysis: A later analysis tallied 70 million to 100 million unique TCR beta chains across the 550 to 850 repertoires, and approximately 12 million of those chains were shared by two or more donors. Raw reads were error-corrected and collapsed into unique sequences with a nearest-neighbor algorithm that merged closely related sequences to remove PCR and sequencing errors. CDR3 sequences were aligned to IMGT reference sequences to assign V, D and J gene segments. Each retained sequence needed at least a six-nucleotide match to both a V gene segment and a J gene segment. Rearrangements were classified as productive when the CDR3 lacked stop codons and remained in frame with V and J, and all other rearrangements were classified as non-productive. Following IMGT convention, CDR3 was defined as the stretch from the second conserved V-encoded cysteine to the conserved J-encoded phenylalanine. The earlier analysis of about 560 of the donors excluded any sequence lacking an unambiguous match to a single V gene segment. An earlier analysis of some 500 of the donors classified V segments as functional when productive rearrangements were above 56.7% and as segregating when the standard deviation between donors was above 5%. A statistical classification framework was built to diagnose cytomegalovirus status from the catalog of TCR beta chain sequences. A later analysis assigned V and J genes by comparing TCR nucleotide sequences with IMGT/GENE-DB human TR gene sequences. In a later analysis, CDR3 sequences and most-parsimonious VDJ recombination scenarios were assigned using the TCRdist pipeline. In a later analysis, every TCR beta chain was defined by the combination of its CDR3 amino acid sequence and its V-gene family, and reads without a unique V-gene family were dropped. A later analysis removed roughly 590 highly shared, low-generation-probability nucleotide sequences to deal with suspected cross-contamination and a sequencing artifact. In a later analysis, a clonal expansion index was calculated for each public chain from normalized within-repertoire ranks of inferred template counts. In a later analysis, generation probabilities were computed with a VDJ recombination model fitted to out-of-frame rearrangements, and the resulting probabilities were checked against IGoR. In a later analysis, TCR-TCR, TCR-HLA and TCR-CMV co-occurrence was scored with hypergeometric tests, and a repertoire-size bias correction was applied to TCR pairs. To estimate false discovery rates, a later analysis permuted the HLA or CMV assignments 20 times. In a later analysis, co-occurring TCRs were grouped with DBSCAN, and TCRdist sequence similarity was added when clustering was performed within HLA-allele-positive subsets. For co-occurrence clustering, repertoires with fewer than 30,000 or more than 120,000 public chains were excluded, along with roughly five repertoires with anomalous nucleotide sharing. Drawn from immuneACCESS, this table holds only the in-frame rearrangements with V and J called that TCRdb kept. Clones are partly lost; checked studies trace under half to an unresolved V gene and leave the rest unexplained. That table supplies the V and J calls and clone size; D and trimming were determined from the DNA. Here the sample has 100,000 to 120,000 clones; 78% occur a single time. Jointly, the top ten make up 1% to 1.5% of the sample.

Sequencing was performed on PBMCs. The origin of this receptor is a young man in good health and CMV-seronegative. The chain employs TRBV30 and TRBJ1-6; TRBD1 is a weak D gene call, 6 bases matching. The encoded CDR3 is CAWGQTNSPLHF. The DNA sequence reads TGTGCCTGGGGACAGACGAATTCACCCCTCCACTTT. Reference TRBV30 and TRBJ1-6 genes cover what lies past the CDR3, so the full variable domain is SQTIHQWPATLVQPVGSPLSLECTVEGTSNPNLYWYRQAAGRGLQLLFYSVGIGQISSEVPQNLSASRPQDRQFILSSKKLLLSDSGFYLCAWGQTNSPLHFGNGTRLTVT.